This T cell receptor (beta chain) was sequenced for a study of a mutant IDH1 vaccine in newly diagnosed glioma. In the study overall: Vaccination was launched 4-6 weeks after radiotherapy alone, or with temozolomide cycles. Radiotherapy, temozolomide, or both had been given previously, and both were given to most.

About this clone: As yet, its antigen is unknown.

Some clones are missing from TCRdb's copy, which holds only in-frame ones; the method was immunoSEQ multiplex PCR. Of tens of thousands of clones in the sample, 80% to 90% were seen once. Time point: week 5, during vaccination. Vaccination comprised doses that each held 300 ug of mutant IDH1 20-mer peptide, plus topical imiquimod. Losses at the gene ends were 11 bases for V and 10 bases for J; bases not matched to a gene: 7. The CDR3 is 12 residues long. Germline-derived CDR1 and CDR2 are MNHEY and SMNVEV (reference sequence). The genes are TRBV27 and TRBJ1-6; 8 bases line up with TRBD1. The sample was PBMCs, taken from a glioma patient whose treatment included an IDH1 peptide vaccine. The receptor was isolated from a man between 40 and 49 years old with glioma. The CDR3 DNA reads TGTGCCGTACAGGGGGTCGGGTCACCCCTCCACTTT. This codes for CAVQGVGSPLHF.